The clone carrying this T cell receptor (beta chain) was picked up one time. This specimen belongs to a study of blood T cell repertoires in COVID-19. Study at large: Acute and convalescent COVID-19 specimens originated in the United States, Italy and Spain. Sample material is recorded as cDNA or gDNA derived from T cells, B-cell-depleted T cells, or PBMCs.

Data came from immunoSEQ multiplex PCR; TCRdb stores just in-frame clones and leaves some out. The sample has around 240,000 clones; approximately 80% are singletons. CDR3 length equals 14 residues. Germline V lookup: CDR1 MNHNS, CDR2 SASEGT. The V segment lost 3 bases and the J segment 5 bases; nucleotides outside the gene matches: 5. The sample taken for sequencing was peripheral blood. The gene calls are TRBV6-1 and TRBJ1-1; 8 positions match TRBD1. The TCR comes from a woman aged 80 or over with acute or convalescent COVID-19. CDR3 sequence (DNA): TGTGCCAGCAGTGAGAGACAGGGGATGACTGAAGCTTTCTTT. It codes for CASSERQGMTEAFF.